This T cell receptor (beta chain) was recovered during a study of radiation and T cells in renal cell carcinoma. Regarding the study as a whole: From baseline, blood top tumor clonotypes peaked at 2 weeks post-radiation. Baseline intratumoral clonotype presence is unknown without pretreatment biopsies.

Clones were read by immunoSEQ multiplex PCR, and TCRdb kept only the in-frame ones, dropping some. The data contain 120,000 or so clones, approximately 75% of them singletons. Noted time point: blood 2 weeks post-SBRT. Treatment in this sample: 15 Gy SBRT to primary tumor, nephrectomy 4 weeks later. After SBRT, blood was collected at 2 and 4 weeks, plus baseline. The tumor was a clear cell renal cell carcinoma. CDR3 length equals 15 residues. With V trimmed by 4 bases and J by 4 bases, 5 bases remained unmatched. Looked up from germline, CDR1 is SGDLS and CDR2 is YYNGEE. About this clone itself: Its antigen is still unknown.

The V gene is TRBV9, the J gene TRBJ2-5, with TRBD1 matching over 12 bases. Sequences were derived from blood, sampled from a patient whose treatment included radiotherapy and nephrectomy. The receptor's source is a woman aged 55-75 years with renal cell carcinoma. Here the CDR3 DNA reads TGTGCCAGCAGCTTCGGGACAGGGGGCCGAGAGACCCAGTACTTC. Translated, it gives CASSFGTGGRETQYF.